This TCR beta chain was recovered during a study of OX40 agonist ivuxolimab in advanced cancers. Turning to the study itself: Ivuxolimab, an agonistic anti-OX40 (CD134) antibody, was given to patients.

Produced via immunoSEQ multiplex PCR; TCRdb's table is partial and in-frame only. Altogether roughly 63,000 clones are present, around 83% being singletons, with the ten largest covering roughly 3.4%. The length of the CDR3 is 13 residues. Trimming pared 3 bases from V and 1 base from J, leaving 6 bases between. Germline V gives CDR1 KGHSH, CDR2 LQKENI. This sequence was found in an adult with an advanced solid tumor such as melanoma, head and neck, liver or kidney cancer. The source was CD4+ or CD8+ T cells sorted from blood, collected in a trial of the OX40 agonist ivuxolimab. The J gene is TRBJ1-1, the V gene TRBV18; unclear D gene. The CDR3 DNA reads TGTGCCAGCTCACCGGAAGGGAACACTGAAGCTTTCTTT. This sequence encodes CASSPEGNTEAFF.